This TCR beta chain was found in a study of blood T cell repertoires in COVID-19. Study at large: COVID-19 samples from acute and convalescent phases originated in the United States, Italy and Spain. Sources were T cells, B-cell-depleted T cells, or PBMCs; the material itself was cDNA or gDNA.

Germline CDR1 SQVTM, CDR2 ANQGSEA. This CDR3 spans 13 amino acids. With 1 base removed from V and 4 bases from J, the gap between germline ends came to 11 bases. This clone has just a few counts. Per the original data handling: Scientists estimated how many nucleated cells there were by amplifying reference gene primers. TCRdb's table, derived via immunoSEQ multiplex PCR, lists solely in-frame clones and lacks some. V, J and clone size reflect that table, while D and trimming were determined from the DNA. Among 60,000 or so clones listed, roughly four fifths were seen once. V and J are TRBV29-1 and TRBJ2-7, with D tentatively TRBD2 (5 bases). The sequence was obtained from a woman at least 80 years old with acute or convalescent COVID-19. The sequenced sample was peripheral blood. The CDR3 nucleotides are TGCAGCGTTGAAGGTGCGACTACTTACGAGCAGTACTTC. Protein sequence: CSVEGATTYEQYF.